One TCR beta chain is described in this entry. Its antigen is currently unknown. The germline V and J ends were trimmed by 1 base and 1 base, with 16 bases remaining between them. The CDR3 sequence is 17 residues long. CDR1 is SGHTA, CDR2 FQGNSA, per germline. The treatment denotes: oral pan-JAK inhibitor, 5-10 mg twice daily. Punch biopsies of lesional scalp, plus peripheral blood, were taken from alopecia areata patients. The source of the sample is a study of CD8+ T cells in alopecia areata. Whole-study context: The protocol delivered tofacitinib for 6 to 18 months, then withdrew it for 6 months.

Extracted from the samples, RNA was reverse transcribed into cDNA to serve as the sequencing template. Libraries were prepared by immunoSEQ multiplex PCR; TCRdb keeps only in-frame clonotypes and omits some of them. The table lists some 190,000 clones, less than 70% of them singletons. Study-level results: Association of baseline CD8+ expansion with response is uncertain owing to one nonresponder.

The sequence was collected from a human donor with alopecia areata. The input for sequencing was CD4+ T cells sorted from blood, taken around week 49, from a patient treated with tofacitinib. The chain recombines TRBV7-2 with TRBJ1-1, with D unresolved. The chain's CDR3 is CASSLVGTVGKNTEAFF. DNA of the CDR3: TGTGCCAGCAGCTTAGTAGGAACGGTAGGGAAGAACACTGAAGCTTTCTTT.